Below are 28 T cell receptor beta chains sequenced from a single sample in a study of cytomegalovirus exposure and HLA in healthy donors. Primers included in the PCR were 60 Vbeta and 13 Jbeta primers. TCRdb's table, derived via immunoSEQ multiplex PCR, lists solely in-frame clones and lacks some. The sample shows a few hundred thousand clones, roughly 80% of them seen only once. The sample comprised PBMCs. The source of these receptors is a man aged 25 to 40 in good health and CMV-seronegative.

The V and J genes are TRBV7-2 and TRBJ2-3, with 10 positions matching TRBD2. Germline V gene lookup returns CDR1 SGHTA and CDR2 FQGNSA. The V segment lost 0 bases and the J segment 4 bases; nucleotides outside the gene matches: 1. This CDR3 contains 15 residues. CDR3 nucleotides: TGTGCCAGCAGCTTAGCTCTAGCGGGGGCAGATACGCAGTATTTT. This gives the protein CASSLALAGADTQYF.

The V and J genes are TRBV5-6 and TRBJ1-4; tentatively, D is TRBD1 (5 bases). With 0 bases removed from V and 4 bases from J, the gap between germline ends came to 10 bases. The germline V gene has CDR1 SGHDT and CDR2 YYEEEE. The CDR3 is 15 amino acids. The chain's CDR3 is CASSLASRDNEKLFF. CDR3 sequence (DNA): TGTGCCAGCAGCTTGGCTTCCAGGGATAATGAAAAACTGTTTTTT.

This chain joins TRBV7-2 and TRBJ1-3; 7 nucleotides line up with TRBD1. The CDR3 is 15 residues long. Germline trimming cut 3 bases from V and 0 bases from J; bases unmatched to any gene: 2. Per germline, CDR1 SGHTA and CDR2 FQGNSA. In nucleotides, the CDR3 is TGTGCCAGCAGCTTCCGGGACAGCTCTGGAAACACCATATATTTT. Translated, it gives CASSFRDSSGNTIYF.

The chain employs TRBV27 and TRBJ2-1; 7 nucleotides line up with TRBD2. V lost 5 bases, J lost 10 bases, and 8 bases stayed unmatched. Germline V gene sequence: CDR1 MNHEY, CDR2 SMNVEV (reference sequence). CDR3 length: 13 residues. In nucleotides, the CDR3 is TGTGCCAGCAGTCCCTCCCTTAGCGGGGAGCAGTTCTTC. Its protein product is CASSPSLSGEQFF.

The chain uses TRBV6-5 and TRBJ2-1, with D possibly TRBD2 on 5 matching bases. Germline V gene lookup returns CDR1 MNHEY and CDR2 SVGAGI. The CDR3 runs to 16 residues. Trimming removed 0 bases from V and 7 bases from J, with 16 bases in between. CDR3 loop: CASSYSWAGRKNEQFF. The DNA of the CDR3 is TGTGCCAGCAGTTACTCGTGGGCTGGGAGAAAGAATGAGCAGTTCTTC.

The V and J genes are TRBV6-4 and TRBJ1-2; 8 bases agree with TRBD1. The V and J ends lost 7 bases and 1 base, in that order; junction bases with no gene match: 20. There are 19 residues in the CDR3. CDR1 and CDR2 from the germline V gene are MRHNA and SNTAGT. The CDR3 sequence: CASNAPDLVRDRHNYGYTF. Written as DNA, the CDR3 is TGTGCCAGCAACGCACCCGATTTAGTCCGGGACAGGCATAACTATGGCTACACCTTC.

This clone was counted a few times. The chain employs TRBV7-3 and TRBJ1-2; possible D gene TRBD1, 6 bases. The V gene's germline CDR1 is SGHTA and CDR2 FQGTGA. The V end was cut by 6 bases, the J end by 8 bases, with 19 bases between. The CDR3 loop spans 14 amino acids. CDR3 sequence: CASSLPGRTDGYTF. The CDR3 bases are TGTGCCAGCAGTCTTCCCGGGAGGACAGACGGCTACACCTTC.

The CDR3 region has the DNA TGTGCCAGCAGTTCTCGGGCAGGGGGCATGTTTAATTCACCCCTCCACTTT. Translating it yields CASSSRAGGMFNSPLHF. The chain recombines TRBV28 with TRBJ1-6; 8 bases agree with TRBD1. The trim removed 4 bases at V and 6 bases at J, leaving 11 bases unmatched. CDR1 MDHEN and CDR2 SYDVKM come from the germline V gene. This CDR3 has 17 amino acids.

This chain connects TRBV5-6 to TRBJ2-7; 11 bases fit TRBD1. Germline CDR1 and CDR2: SGHDT and YYEEEE. CDR3 length: 17 amino acids. With 3 bases clipped from V and 7 bases from J, the junction kept 15 bases outside the gene matches. The CDR3 protein is CASSSRRHGQGAKEQYF. The CDR3 DNA is TGTGCCAGCAGCTCCCGGAGGCATGGACAGGGGGCTAAAGAGCAGTACTTC. Complete variable domain (other parts from reference TRBV5-6 and TRBJ2-7): DAGVTQSPTHLIKTRGQQVTLRCSPKSGHDTVSWYQQALGQGPQFIFQYYEEEERQRGNFPDRFSGHQFPNYSSELNVNALLLGDSALYLCASSSRRHGQGAKEQYFGPGTRLTVT.

The rearrangement links TRBV5-1 to TRBJ1-3, with D maybe TRBD1 (6 bases). V lost 0 bases and J 8 bases, leaving 9 bases between the germline ends. Germline CDR1 and CDR2: SGHRS and YFSETQ. The CDR3 extends over 13 amino acids. The CDR3 reads CASSLDRVDTIYF. CDR3 in DNA: TGCGCCAGCAGCTTGGACAGGGTGGACACCATATATTTT. Drawing the rest from reference TRBV5-1 and TRBJ1-3, the complete variable domain is KAGVTQTPRYLIKTRGQQVTLSCSPISGHRSVSWYQQTPGQGLQFLFEYFSETQRNKGNFPGRFSGRQFSNSRSEMNVSTLELGDSALYLCASSLDRVDTIYFGEGSWLTVV.

The chain is built from TRBV6-8 and TRBJ1-5, with 7 bases that match TRBD1. With V trimmed by 7 bases and J by 5 bases, 2 bases remained unmatched. The germline CDR1 and CDR2 sequences are MNHGY and SAAAGT. The CDR3 consists of 12 residues. CDR3 DNA: TGTGCCAGCAAAGGGGGCGATCAGCCCCAGCATTTT. This encodes CASKGGDQPQHF.

This clone was seen at least ten times. The J gene is TRBJ2-2, the V gene TRBV5-6; 11 bases are shared with TRBD1. CDR1 is SGHDT and CDR2 is YYEEEE in the germline V gene. The CDR3 covers 15 residues. With V trimmed by 5 bases and J by 5 bases, 5 bases remained unmatched. CDR3 DNA sequence: TGTGCCAGCAGTCCGGGACAGGGGGAAACCGGGGAGCTGTTTTTT. Translating gives CASSPGQGETGELFF.

The CDR3 is CASSESPGVVYNEQFF. CDR3 in DNA: TGTGCCAGCAGTGAAAGTCCCGGGGTCGTCTACAATGAGCAGTTCTTC. The rearrangement joins TRBV6-1 to TRBJ2-1; D may be TRBD2 (5 bases). The V end lost 2 bases, the J end lost 3 bases, and 14 bases lay between the germline ends. The CDR3 length is 16 residues. Germline lookup yields CDR1 MNHNS and CDR2 SASEGT.

The chain carries TRBV6-5 and TRBJ1-3, with D maybe TRBD1 (5 bases). Germline V gives CDR1 MNHEY, CDR2 SVGAGI. CDR3 length: 13 amino acids. V was clipped by 8 bases and J by 1 base, with 9 bases between them. In nucleotides, the CDR3 is TGTGCCAGCCGCCAGGGATCTGGAAACACCATATATTTT. This sequence encodes CASRQGSGNTIYF.

This clone has only a few counts. V usage is TRBV19 and J usage is TRBJ1-4, with 7 bases lining up with TRBD1. CDR1 LNHDA and CDR2 SQIVND come from the germline V gene (reference sequence). V lost 6 bases to trimming and J lost 2 bases; unmatched junction nucleotides: 3. The CDR3 covers 14 residues. The CDR3 loop is CASSTGATNEKLFF. In DNA form, the CDR3 reads TGTGCCAGTAGCACAGGGGCCACTAATGAAAAACTGTTTTTT.

The J gene is TRBJ1-6, the V gene TRBV28; perhaps TRBD1 as D (5 bases). The CDR3 spans 16 residues. Germline CDR1 reads MDHEN; CDR2 reads SYDVKM. Trimming removed 5 bases at V and 7 bases at J, with 18 bases between. The CDR3 DNA follows: TGTGCCAGCAGTCTCCACGGGGGTAGAACGAATTCACCCCTCCACTTT. Translated: CASSLHGGRTNSPLHF.

The rearrangement joins TRBV5-4 to TRBJ2-1; TRBD2 matches 7 bases. Germline values: CDR1 SGHNT, CDR2 YYREEE (reference sequence). CDR3 length: 16 amino acids. V shed 1 base and J 3 bases; nucleotides not matched to a gene: 7. The CDR3 coding sequence is TGTGCCAGCAGCTTGTACGGGGGGTTACTCTACAATGAGCAGTTCTTC. Translating it yields CASSLYGGLLYNEQFF.

J is TRBJ2-7 and V is TRBV13; D perhaps matches TRBD2 (6 bases). The V gene's germline CDR1 is PRHDT and CDR2 FYEKMQ (reference sequence). The CDR3 is 16 amino acids. Trimming stripped 8 bases from V and 1 base from J, with 21 bases between. For the CDR3, the DNA is TGTGCCAGCTCCCCCACCCGCAGGAGGGGATCCTACGAGCAGTACTTC. This codes for CASSPTRRRGSYEQYF.

This sequence joins TRBV27 and TRBJ2-1, with D perhaps matching TRBD1 (6 bases). Germline loops: CDR1 MNHEY, CDR2 SMNVEV (reference sequence). The CDR3 is 15 amino acids. V lost 5 bases and J 3 bases, leaving 14 bases between the germline ends. CDR3 region: CASSQRQVNYNEQFF. CDR3 sequence (DNA): TGTGCCAGCAGTCAAAGACAGGTTAACTACAATGAGCAGTTCTTC.

The chain links TRBV5-5 to TRBJ2-7; 7 bases are a match to TRBD2. The CDR3 sequence is 14 residues long. CDR1 and CDR2 (germline): SGHKS, YYEKEE (reference sequence). With 4 bases clipped from V and 1 base from J, the junction kept 5 bases outside the gene matches. CDR3 sequence reads: CASSPGTTSYEQYF. The CDR3 DNA reads as TGTGCCAGCAGCCCCGGGACTACGTCCTACGAGCAGTACTTC.

V gene TRBV4-2 combines with J gene TRBJ2-1, with TRBD1 matching over 9 bases. Germline CDR1 LGHNA, CDR2 YNFKEQ. Unmatched junction bases numbered 6, after V lost 5 bases and J lost 4 bases. The CDR3 runs to 15 residues. The CDR3 DNA reads as TGTGCCAGCAGCGAGGACAGGGGTCGTTACAATGAGCAGTTCTTC. Its protein is CASSEDRGRYNEQFF.

V and J are TRBV6-6 and TRBJ2-1, with 8 bases lining up with TRBD2. The CDR3 spans 14 residues. Germline V lookup: CDR1 MNHNY, CDR2 SVGAGI (reference sequence). The V gene end was trimmed by 5 bases and the J gene end by 12 bases; junction bases not matched to a gene: 12. As DNA, the CDR3 is TGTGCCAGCAGTCTGCACGGGGGGGCCCCTGCGCAGTTCTTC. Translation gives CASSLHGGAPAQFF.

V usage is TRBV6-5 and J usage is TRBJ1-1; D perhaps matches TRBD1 (6 bases). V shed 6 bases and J shed 8 bases, with 16 bases lying between them. The germline CDR1 and CDR2 sequences are MNHEY and SVGAGI. The CDR3 has 13 residues. As DNA, the CDR3 is TGTGCCAGCAGCCCACAGGGCCCAGAGGAAGCTTTCTTT. Translation: CASSPQGPEEAFF.

CDR3 nucleotides: TGTGCCAGCAGCTCAGGTGACAGCACAGATACGCAGTATTTT. It yields the protein CASSSGDSTDTQYF. The rearrangement links TRBV9 to TRBJ2-3; no firm D call. In germline, CDR1 is SGDLS, CDR2 YYNGEE. V was pared by 4 bases and J by 0 bases, with 9 bases between. This CDR3 contains 14 residues. Full variable domain (remainder filled in from reference TRBV9 and TRBJ2-3): DSGVTQTPKHLITATGQRVTLRCSPRSGDLSVYWYQQSLDQGLQFLIQYYNGEERAKGNILERFSAQQFPDLHSELNLSSLELGDSALYFCASSSGDSTDTQYFGPGTRLTVL.

The V call is TRBV27, the J call TRBJ2-3; 7 bases match TRBD1. Germline assignment: CDR1 MNHEY and CDR2 SMNVEV (reference sequence). The V segment lost 7 bases and the J segment 2 bases; nucleotides outside the gene matches: 9. The CDR3 runs 15 residues. CDR3 DNA: TGTGCCAGCACCCCGACAGGGCGGGTCACAGATACGCAGTATTTT. Protein product: CASTPTGRVTDTQYF.

V and J are TRBV1 and TRBJ2-3; TRBD2, the table's D call, was not compared with the DNA. TRBV1 has pseudogene status. The CDR3 has 19 amino acids. CDR3 residues: CTSSQSRRGRGSSTDTQYF. The CDR3 DNA sequence: TGCACCAGCAGCCAGAGCCGGCGAGGGCGGGGATCTAGCACAGATACGCAGTATTTT.

V gene TRBV18 combines with J gene TRBJ2-1; D is uncertain. This CDR3 is 16 amino acids long. The germline V gene has CDR1 KGHSH and CDR2 LQKENI. Trimming removed 3 bases at V and 7 bases at J, with 19 bases between. DNA for the CDR3: TGTGCCAGCTCACCGGCGACTTGGAATTCGGAGAATGAGCAGTTCTTC. It is translated as CASSPATWNSENEQFF.

The chain links TRBV7-3 to TRBJ2-2, with D maybe TRBD2 (6 bases). V lost 4 bases and J 7 bases, leaving 22 bases between the germline ends. This CDR3 is 17 amino acids long. CDR1 is SGHTA, CDR2 FQGTGA, per germline. Here the CDR3 reads CASSSLKVSSGDGELFF. CDR3 DNA: TGTGCCAGCAGCTCCCTGAAGGTTTCTTCGGGGGACGGGGAGCTGTTTTTT. The whole variable domain, remainder taken from reference TRBV7-3 and TRBJ2-2, is GAGVSQTPSNKVTEKGKYVELRCDPISGHTALYWYRQSLGQGPEFLIYFQGTGAADDSGLPNDRFFAVRPEGSVSTLKIQRTERGDSAVYLCASSSLKVSSGDGELFFGEGSRLTVL.